This paragraph reports one T cell receptor beta chain. Given a much more abundant clone one base away, this may be a read error. CDR1 is SNHLY, CDR2 FYNNEI, per germline. CDR3 length: 15 amino acids. Trimming removed 1 base at V and 2 bases at J, with 11 bases between. This specimen belongs to a study of T cells in Graves' hyperthyroidism and ophthalmopathy. RNA transcripts were the template for amplifying TCR beta CDR3 regions. A set of HTBI primers served as the primers for a first-round RT-PCR of the TCR CDR3. TCRdb recomputed calls from the multiplex PCR reads with MiXCR, one row per CDR3 protein. The sample holds about 480,000 distinct CDR3 sequences, approximately 23% seen once.

J is TRBJ1-1 and V is TRBV2; possible D gene TRBD1, 5 bases. Sequencing input: blood. This receptor was obtained from a woman aged 70-85 years with Graves' ophthalmopathy. The CDR3 loop reads CASSEETAANTEAFF. CDR3 sequence (DNA): TGTGCCAGCAGTGAAGAGACAGCCGCAAACACTGAAGCTTTCTTT.